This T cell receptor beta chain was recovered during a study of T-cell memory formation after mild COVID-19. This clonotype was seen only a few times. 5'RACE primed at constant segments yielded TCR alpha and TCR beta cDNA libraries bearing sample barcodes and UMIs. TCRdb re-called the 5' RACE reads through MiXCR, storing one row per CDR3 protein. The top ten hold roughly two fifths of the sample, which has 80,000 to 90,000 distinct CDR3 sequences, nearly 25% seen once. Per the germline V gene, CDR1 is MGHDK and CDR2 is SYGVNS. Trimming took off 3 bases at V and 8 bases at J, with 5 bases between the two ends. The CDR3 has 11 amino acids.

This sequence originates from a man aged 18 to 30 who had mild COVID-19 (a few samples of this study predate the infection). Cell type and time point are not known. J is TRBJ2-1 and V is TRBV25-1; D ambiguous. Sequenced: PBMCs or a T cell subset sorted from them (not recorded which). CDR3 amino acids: CASSDEDEQFF. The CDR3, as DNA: TGTGCCAGCAGTGATGAGGATGAGCAGTTCTTC.